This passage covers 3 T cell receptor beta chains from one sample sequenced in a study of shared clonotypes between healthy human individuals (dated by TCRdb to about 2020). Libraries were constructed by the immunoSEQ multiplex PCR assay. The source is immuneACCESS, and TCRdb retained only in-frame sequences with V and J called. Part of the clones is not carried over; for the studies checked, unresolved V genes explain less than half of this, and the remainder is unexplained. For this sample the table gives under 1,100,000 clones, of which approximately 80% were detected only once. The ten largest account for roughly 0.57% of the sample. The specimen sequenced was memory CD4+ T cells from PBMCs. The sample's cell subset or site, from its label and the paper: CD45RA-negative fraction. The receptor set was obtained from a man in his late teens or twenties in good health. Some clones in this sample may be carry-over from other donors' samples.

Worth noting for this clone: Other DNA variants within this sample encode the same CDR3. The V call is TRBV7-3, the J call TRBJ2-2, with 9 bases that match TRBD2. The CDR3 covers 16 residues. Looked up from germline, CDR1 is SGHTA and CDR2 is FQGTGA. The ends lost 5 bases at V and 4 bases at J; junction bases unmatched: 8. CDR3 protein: CASSPTGTSSTGELFF. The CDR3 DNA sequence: TGTGCCAGCAGCCCTACCGGGACTAGCAGCACCGGGGAGCTGTTTTTT.

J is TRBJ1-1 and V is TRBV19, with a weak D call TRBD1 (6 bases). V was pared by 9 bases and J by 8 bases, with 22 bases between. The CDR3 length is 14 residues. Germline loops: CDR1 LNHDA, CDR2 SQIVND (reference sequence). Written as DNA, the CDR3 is TGTGCCAGCCATTGGGGGGGCACTGAGTTGGAAGCTTTCTTT. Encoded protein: CASHWGGTELEAFF.

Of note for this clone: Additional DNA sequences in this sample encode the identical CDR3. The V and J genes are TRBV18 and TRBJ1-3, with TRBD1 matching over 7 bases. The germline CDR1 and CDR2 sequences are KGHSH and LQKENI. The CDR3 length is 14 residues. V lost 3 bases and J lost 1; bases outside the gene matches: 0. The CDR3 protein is CASSPGQSGNTIYF. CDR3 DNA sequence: TGTGCCAGCTCACCGGGACAGTCTGGAAACACCATATATTTT. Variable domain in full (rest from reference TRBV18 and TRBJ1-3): NAGVMQNPRHLVRRRGQEARLRCSPMKGHSHVYWYRQLPEEGLKFMVYLQKENIIDESGMPKERFSAEFPKEGPSILRIQQVVRGDSAAYFCASSPGQSGNTIYFGEGSWLTVV.